Listed below are T cell receptor beta chains from one sample, sequenced in a study of OX40 agonist ivuxolimab in advanced cancers. Here immunoSEQ multiplex PCR was the method, and the copy in TCRdb shows in-frame clones only, minus some. This sample carries 45,000 to 65,000 clones, approximately 91% of them seen once, and the ten largest clones take approximately 7.2%. The starting material was CD4+ or CD8+ T cells sorted from blood, obtained in a trial of the OX40 agonist ivuxolimab. These receptor sequences come from an adult with an advanced solid tumor such as melanoma, head and neck, liver or kidney cancer. The conserved cysteine and the conserved F or W are not part of the CDR3 here.

cdr3_aa: ASSRVRTSAEQY; j_call: TRBJ2-7; v_call: TRBV14
cdr3_aa: ASGTSGANVLT; j_call: TRBJ2-6; v_call: TRBV27
cdr3_aa: ASSEQAAGLYNEQF; j_call: TRBJ2-1; v_call: TRBV6-1
cdr3_aa: ATTGGTGRLEQY; j_call: TRBJ2-7; v_call: TRBV19
cdr3_aa: ALPRGVSGANVLT; j_call: TRBJ2-6; v_call: TRBV30
cdr3_aa: ASSSRDTQY; j_call: TRBJ2-3; v_call: TRBV5-6
cdr3_aa: ASSAEVGETQY; j_call: TRBJ2-5; v_call: TRBV2
cdr3_aa: ASSPPSNQPQH; j_call: TRBJ1-5; v_call: TRBV28
cdr3_aa: ASSVRLVNTEAF; j_call: TRBJ1-1; v_call: TRBV9
cdr3_aa: ASSKVGPSGSNYEQF; j_call: TRBJ2-1; v_call: TRBV21-1
cdr3_aa: ASRTYGSGINEQF; j_call: TRBJ2-1; v_call: TRBV19
cdr3_aa: AISGTPGELF; j_call: TRBJ2-2; v_call: TRBV10-3
cdr3_aa: ASSHPGTSTYEQY; j_call: TRBJ2-7; v_call: TRBV4-2
cdr3_aa: ASSTTNRTGGWYEQY; j_call: TRBJ2-7; v_call: TRBV7-9
cdr3_aa: ASSPHSQRGINEQF; j_call: TRBJ2-1; v_call: TRBV5-1
cdr3_aa: ASSLGQGSPSGSPGEQY; j_call: TRBJ2-7; v_call: TRBV5-1
cdr3_aa: ASSQDAWRSEAF; j_call: TRBJ1-1; v_call: TRBV4-2
cdr3_aa: AWGQSTYEQY; j_call: TRBJ2-7; v_call: TRBV30
cdr3_aa: ASSFGLNTYNEQF; j_call: TRBJ2-1; v_call: TRBV19
cdr3_aa: ASSPRGQIYFNEQF; j_call: TRBJ2-1; v_call: TRBV9
cdr3_aa: ATSKREWGELF; j_call: TRBJ2-2; v_call: TRBV9
cdr3_aa: ASSIKTGFNQPQH; j_call: TRBJ1-5; v_call: TRBV21-1
cdr3_aa: ASNMDRVLYEQY; j_call: TRBJ2-7; v_call: TRBV6-1
cdr3_aa: ASSPPLSSVSSSYEQY; j_call: TRBJ2-7; v_call: TRBV7-9
cdr3_aa: ASSLSGTGNQPQH; j_call: TRBJ1-5; v_call: TRBV5-1
cdr3_aa: ASGIGPVMYVSYT; j_call: TRBJ1-2; v_call: TRBV12-5
cdr3_aa: ASSLGTANYGYT; j_call: TRBJ1-2; v_call: TRBV7-9
cdr3_aa: ASSLGTPNYGYT; j_call: TRBJ1-2; v_call: TRBV27
cdr3_aa: ASRTSGTDTQY; j_call: TRBJ2-3; v_call: TRBV19
cdr3_aa: ASSLDGIGNTEAF; j_call: TRBJ1-1; v_call: TRBV7-9
cdr3_aa: ASSGKLAGNHNEQF; j_call: TRBJ2-1; v_call: TRBV11-3
cdr3_aa: ASSAVNGEKLF; j_call: TRBJ1-4; v_call: TRBV2
cdr3_aa: ASSLGHYGTGGSQTQY; j_call: TRBJ2-5; v_call: TRBV4-1
cdr3_aa: ASSVEDRGTQLF; j_call: TRBJ1-4; v_call: TRBV9
cdr3_aa: AWETGLSNEQY; j_call: TRBJ2-7; v_call: TRBV30
cdr3_aa: ASSLVAPNYGYT; j_call: TRBJ1-2; v_call: TRBV28
cdr3_aa: ASSIDLGISNEKLF; j_call: TRBJ1-4; v_call: TRBV19
cdr3_aa: ASSEPRNTGELF; j_call: TRBJ2-2; v_call: TRBV6-1
cdr3_aa: TSSQEGGAGGTDTQY; j_call: TRBJ2-3; v_call: TRBV1
cdr3_aa: ASSYRRVGTYNEQF; j_call: TRBJ2-1; v_call: TRBV6-5
cdr3_aa: ASLGIQGRGNTIY; j_call: TRBJ1-3; v_call: TRBV6-1
cdr3_aa: ASSVAWGELF; j_call: TRBJ2-2; v_call: TRBV9
cdr3_aa: ALEGSNEKLF; j_call: TRBJ1-4; v_call: TRBV2
cdr3_aa: ASSLAGAPNEKLF; j_call: TRBJ1-4; v_call: TRBV5-1
cdr3_aa: ASSLDLLSYEQY; j_call: TRBJ2-7; v_call: TRBV11-2
cdr3_aa: ASSQEASQGPQH; j_call: TRBJ1-5; v_call: TRBV4-1
cdr3_aa: ASSPMAGGLSGELF; j_call: TRBJ2-2; v_call: TRBV18
cdr3_aa: SVSKGVGYEQY; j_call: TRBJ2-7; v_call: TRBV29-1
cdr3_aa: ASSYGQASTDTQY; j_call: TRBJ2-3; v_call: TRBV6-5
cdr3_aa: ASRISYNEQF; j_call: TRBJ2-1; v_call: TRBV28
cdr3_aa: ARGLLNTEAF; j_call: TRBJ1-1; v_call: TRBV6-4
cdr3_aa: AWSPGPPNQPQH; j_call: TRBJ1-5; v_call: TRBV30
cdr3_aa: ASNARVNLYEQY; j_call: TRBJ2-7; v_call: TRBV6-5
cdr3_aa: ASSLAGTGVYNEQF; j_call: TRBJ2-1; v_call: TRBV5-1